This T cell receptor beta chain emerged from a study of T cell changes during pregnancy in multiple sclerosis. Data came from immunoSEQ multiplex PCR; TCRdb stores just in-frame clones and leaves some out. Of around 97,000 clones detected, roughly nine tenths appear once; the ten largest clones hold 0.75% to 0.95%. The CDR3 covers 18 residues. CDR1 is SGHTA, CDR2 FQGNSA, per germline. The trim removed 2 bases at V and 3 bases at J, leaving 15 bases unmatched. The sequencing used peripheral blood, collected after pregnancy. The chain carries TRBV7-2 and TRBJ2-7; 8 positions agree with TRBD1. This TCR was recovered from a female donor with multiple sclerosis, enrolled in a pregnancy study. The CDR3 reads CASSLFIRGEDRVYEQYF. As DNA, the CDR3 is TGTGCCAGCAGCTTATTTATCCGGGGCGAGGACAGGGTCTACGAGCAGTACTTC.